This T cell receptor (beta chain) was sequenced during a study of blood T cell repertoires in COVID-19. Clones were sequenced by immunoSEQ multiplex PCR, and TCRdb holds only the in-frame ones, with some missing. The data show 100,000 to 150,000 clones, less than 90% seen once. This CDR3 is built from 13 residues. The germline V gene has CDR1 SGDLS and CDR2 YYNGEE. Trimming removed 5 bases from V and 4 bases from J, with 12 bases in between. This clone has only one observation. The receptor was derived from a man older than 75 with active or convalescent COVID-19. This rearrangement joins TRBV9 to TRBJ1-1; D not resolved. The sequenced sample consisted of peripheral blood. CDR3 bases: TGTGCCAGCAGGCCGGCTAGCGGCACTGAAGCTTTCTTT. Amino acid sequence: CASRPASGTEAFF.